These 19 T cell receptor beta chains originate from one sample sequenced in a study of identifying expanded T cells in peripheral blood. Only in-frame clones appear in the TCRdb table, and some are missing; sequencing was by immunoSEQ multiplex PCR. The table lists 100,000 or so clones, about 89% of them singletons, with about 17% in the top ten. Material for sequencing was blood. The receptors here all came from a person aged 18 to 69 in good health.

V and J are TRBV6-6 and TRBJ2-7, with TRBD1 matching 9 bases. Trimming at V came to 5 bases and at J to 5 bases, leaving 10 bases not matched to a gene. Germline V gives CDR1 MNHNY, CDR2 SVGAGI (reference sequence). The CDR3 sequence is 15 residues long. The CDR3 nucleotides are TGTGCCAGCAGTACCACAGGGGGCCATCTGGACGAGCAGTACTTC. Translated, it gives CASSTTGGHLDEQYF.

The rearrangement uses TRBV7-9 and TRBJ2-3; TRBD2 might be the D (5 bases). The CDR3 has 15 residues. Germline lookup yields CDR1 SEHNR and CDR2 FQNEAQ (reference sequence). V lost 1 base and J 2 bases, leaving 10 bases between the germline ends. For the CDR3, the DNA is TGTGCCAGCAGCTTAGGCTCGGACTTCACAGATACGCAGTATTTT. Translating gives CASSLGSDFTDTQYF.

The rearrangement links TRBV7-2 to TRBJ2-3, with D maybe TRBD1 (5 bases). Germline CDR1 is SGHTA and CDR2 is FQGNSA. The CDR3 loop spans 14 amino acids. V was clipped by 6 bases and J by 2 bases, with 12 bases between them. The CDR3 DNA is TGTGCCAGCAGGCACTGGGGCCCCACAGATACGCAGTATTTT. This translates into CASRHWGPTDTQYF.

This chain links TRBV28 with TRBJ2-2; TRBD1 agrees at 7 bases. Per the germline V gene, CDR1 is MDHEN and CDR2 is SYDVKM. The CDR3 consists of 16 residues. Trimming at V came to 3 bases and at J to 3 bases, leaving 7 bases not matched to a gene. The CDR3 DNA reads as TGTGCCAGCAGTTTGGTTGACAGGGTATACACCGGGGAGCTGTTTTTT. Translating gives CASSLVDRVYTGELFF.

The chain links TRBV6-6 to TRBJ1-2, with D possibly matching TRBD1 (5 bases). V was clipped by 2 bases and J by 0 bases, with 10 bases between them. Germline values: CDR1 MNHNY, CDR2 SVGAGI (reference sequence). The CDR3 sequence is 15 residues long. The CDR3 loop reads CASSYASRANYGYTF. In DNA, the CDR3 is TGTGCCAGCAGTTACGCGAGCAGGGCTAACTATGGCTACACCTTC.

In its sample, this clone was seen once. The V and J genes are TRBV5-8 and TRBJ2-1; 7 nucleotides agree with TRBD1. CDR1 and CDR2 from the germline V gene are SGHTS and YDEGEE. This CDR3 is 15 amino acids long. V trimming: 0 bases; J trimming: 3 bases; junction bases outside the gene matches: 3. The DNA of the CDR3 is TGTGCCAGCAGCTTGGGACAGGGCGGCTACAATGAGCAGTTCTTC. Protein sequence: CASSLGQGGYNEQFF.

The J gene is TRBJ2-2, the V gene TRBV6-5; D is unclear. CDR1 is MNHEY and CDR2 is SVGAGI in the germline V gene. Deletions cut 0 bases from V and 6 bases from J, with 8 bases between. This CDR3 region has 14 residues. CDR3 loop: CASSYSTGPGELFF. The CDR3 nucleotides read TGTGCCAGCAGTTACTCAACTGGGCCCGGGGAGCTGTTTTTT.

V and J are TRBV6-1 and TRBJ1-3; maybe TRBD1 (5 bases). V lost 3 bases and J lost 8, with 17 bases in between. The CDR3 length is 15 residues. In germline, CDR1 is MNHNS, CDR2 SASEGT. CDR3 sequence: CASSEGPTEVDTIYF. The CDR3 nucleotides read TGTGCCAGCAGTGAGGGACCTACGGAAGTAGACACCATATATTTT.

This chain uses TRBV6-1 with TRBJ2-4; 8 bases are a match to TRBD1. The CDR3 is made up of 14 amino acids. V gave up 7 bases and J gave up 4 bases; unmatched junction bases: 6. Germline lookup yields CDR1 MNHNS and CDR2 SASEGT. CDR3 region: CASIRTGTKNIQYF. CDR3 nucleotides: TGTGCCAGCATAAGGACAGGGACGAAAAACATTCAGTACTTC.

There are a few counts of this clone. The chain links TRBV2 to TRBJ2-7; 7 bases fit TRBD1. Germline V gene lookup returns CDR1 SNHLY and CDR2 FYNNEI. This CDR3 has 13 amino acids. Unmatched junction bases numbered 2, after V lost 4 bases and J lost 2 bases. The CDR3 DNA reads as TGTGCCAGCAGTGGACAGGGAACCTACGAGCAGTACTTC. Translated, it gives CASSGQGTYEQYF.

The rearrangement uses TRBV10-3 and TRBJ2-5; TRBD2 agrees at 13 bases. Trimming took 6 bases from V and 3 from J; bases not matched to a gene: 7. The CDR3 contains 16 residues. CDR1 is ENHRY and CDR2 is SYGVKD in the germline V gene. The CDR3 loop reads CAIRDKLAGGKETQYF. The CDR3 DNA sequence: TGTGCCATCAGGGATAAACTAGCGGGGGGGAAAGAGACCCAGTACTTC.

The CDR3 reads CASSRTLAGGYTF. The CDR3, as DNA: TGTGCCAGCAGCCGGACGCTCGCAGGGGGCTACACCTTC. The chain is built from TRBV5-5 and TRBJ1-2; D possibly corresponds to TRBD1 (5 bases). The CDR3 sequence is 13 residues long. CDR1 and CDR2 (germline): SGHKS, YYEKEE (reference sequence). V lost 4 bases and J lost 8, with 15 bases in between.

J is TRBJ1-1 and V is TRBV18; D is ambiguous. CDR1 and CDR2 (germline): KGHSH, LQKENI. Deletions cut 4 bases from V and 1 base from J, with 4 bases between. This CDR3 has 12 residues. The CDR3 sequence is CASSRSNTEAFF. CDR3 DNA: TGTGCCAGCTCACGATCGAACACTGAAGCTTTCTTT.

The sample holds one count of this clone. The V and J genes are TRBV10-1 and TRBJ2-3; tentative D call: TRBD2 (6 bases). This CDR3 has 16 amino acids. The germline V gene has CDR1 WNHNN and CDR2 SYGVQD (reference sequence). V gave up 0 bases and J gave up 4 bases, with 14 bases separating them. The CDR3 loop reads CASSESGRGRPDTQYF. CDR3 coding DNA: TGCGCCAGCAGTGAGTCGGGGCGGGGCAGGCCAGATACGCAGTATTTT.

Here the CDR3 DNA reads TGCACCGATCCCAAAAGGGTTAGCCGAGACGCCGAACCAGATACGCAGTATTTT. Its protein product is CTDPKRVSRDAEPDTQYF. The rearrangement joins TRBV1 to TRBJ2-3. TRBV1 is classified as a pseudogene. This CDR3 has 18 residues.

This chain links TRBV7-4 with TRBJ1-5, with D uncertain. The CDR3 is 13 residues long. V was trimmed by 4 bases and J by 9 bases, leaving 13 bases between them. In germline, CDR1 is SGHVT, CDR2 SQSDAQ. CDR3 sequence (DNA): TGTGCCAGCAGCTCCCGCCGACCCGCGCCCCAGCATTTT. Protein sequence: CASSSRRPAPQHF.

The V gene is TRBV28, the J gene TRBJ1-4; D is uncertain. CDR3 size: 12 residues. Trimming took off 5 bases at V and 7 bases at J, with 8 bases between the two ends. Germline values: CDR1 MDHEN, CDR2 SYDVKM. The CDR3 region is CASSPISEKLFF. In DNA, the CDR3 is TGTGCCAGCAGTCCCATCTCTGAAAAACTGTTTTTT.

The chain uses TRBV19 and TRBJ2-2, with D hard to call. Germline V gene sequence: CDR1 LNHDA, CDR2 SQIVND (reference sequence). The CDR3 is 16 amino acids. The ends were cut back, 6 bases at V and 1 base at J, with 15 bases in the middle. The chain's CDR3 is CASRPLNRMNTGELFF. For the CDR3, the DNA is TGTGCCAGTAGGCCGTTAAATCGGATGAACACCGGGGAGCTGTTTTTT.

The chain links TRBV11-2 to TRBJ2-7; TRBD2 aligns across 7 bases. Germline assignment: CDR1 SGHAT and CDR2 FQNNGV. This CDR3 is 15 amino acids long. V lost 3 bases to trimming and J lost 1 base; unmatched junction nucleotides: 6. CDR3 amino acids: CASSFSRGVSYEQYF. The CDR3 DNA sequence: TGTGCCAGCAGCTTCTCCCGGGGGGTTTCCTACGAGCAGTACTTC.